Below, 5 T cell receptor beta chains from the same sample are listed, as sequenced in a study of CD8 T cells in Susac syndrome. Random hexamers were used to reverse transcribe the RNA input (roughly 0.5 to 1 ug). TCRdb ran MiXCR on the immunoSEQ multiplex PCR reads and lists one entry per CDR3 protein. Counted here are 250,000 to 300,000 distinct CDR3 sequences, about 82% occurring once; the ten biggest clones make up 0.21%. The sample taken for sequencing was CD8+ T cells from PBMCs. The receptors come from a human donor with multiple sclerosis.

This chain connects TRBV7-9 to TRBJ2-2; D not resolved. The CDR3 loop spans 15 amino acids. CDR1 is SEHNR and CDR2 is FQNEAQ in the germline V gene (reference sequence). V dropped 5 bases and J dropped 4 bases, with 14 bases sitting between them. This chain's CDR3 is CASSPPLQTTGELFF. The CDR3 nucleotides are TGTGCCAGCAGCCCACCCCTGCAGACCACCGGGGAGCTGTTTTTT.

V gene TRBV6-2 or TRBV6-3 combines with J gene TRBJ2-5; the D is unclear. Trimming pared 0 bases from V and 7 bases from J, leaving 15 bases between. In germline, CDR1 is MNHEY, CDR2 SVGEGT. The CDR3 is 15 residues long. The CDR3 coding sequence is TGTGCCAGCAGTTACTCGAGTGCCAGAACGGGGACCCAGTACTTC. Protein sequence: CASSYSSARTGTQYF.

The chain's CDR3 is CASSLTRQDNTEAFF. CDR3 DNA: TGTGCCAGCAGCCTAACCCGACAGGACAACACTGAAGCTTTCTTT. This chain links TRBV7-9 with TRBJ1-1, with D possibly TRBD1 on 6 matching bases. The CDR3 has 15 residues. The germline V gene encodes CDR1 SEHNR and CDR2 FQNEAQ (reference sequence). Trimming removed 5 bases from V and 2 bases from J, with 15 bases in between.

CDR3 coding DNA: TGCAGTGCCCAACAGGGGTCGCCTAACTATGGCTACACCTTC. It yields the protein CSAQQGSPNYGYTF. This sequence joins TRBV20-1 and TRBJ1-2, with TRBD1 matching 7 bases. V lost 6 bases and J lost 0; bases outside the gene matches: 7. The CDR3 has 14 amino acids. The germline V gene encodes CDR1 DFQATT and CDR2 SNEGSKA (reference sequence).

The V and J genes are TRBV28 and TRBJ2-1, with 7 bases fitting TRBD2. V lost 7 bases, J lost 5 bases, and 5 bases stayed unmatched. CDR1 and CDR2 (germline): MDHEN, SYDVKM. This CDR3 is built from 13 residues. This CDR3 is CASNLAANNEQFF. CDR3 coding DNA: TGTGCCAGCAACCTAGCGGCAAACAATGAGCAGTTCTTC.